This T cell receptor beta chain was identified in a study of T cell repertoires in ileal Crohn's disease. The data were produced by immunoSEQ multiplex PCR, yet TCRdb's version contains in-frame clones alone and is incomplete. The sample records more than 12,000 clones, less than 85% being singletons. The V end was cut by 1 base, the J end by 12 bases, with 21 bases between. The CDR3 covers 15 residues. The germline V gene encodes CDR1 MNHNS and CDR2 SASEGT. The source is an adult with Crohn's disease. The V call is TRBV6-1, the J call TRBJ1-2; D perhaps matches TRBD1 (5 bases). Material: ileal tissue. The chain's CDR3 is CASSEGTDTHLLNTF. In nucleotides, the CDR3 is TGTGCCAGCAGTGAAGGTACGGACACTCACTTACTAAACACCTTC.